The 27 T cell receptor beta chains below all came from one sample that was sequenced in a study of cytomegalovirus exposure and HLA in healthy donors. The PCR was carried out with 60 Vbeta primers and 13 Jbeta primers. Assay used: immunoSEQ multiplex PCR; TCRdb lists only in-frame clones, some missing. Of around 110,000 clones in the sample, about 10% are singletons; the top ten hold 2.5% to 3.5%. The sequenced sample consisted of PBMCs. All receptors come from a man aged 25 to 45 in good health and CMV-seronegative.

The DNA of the CDR3 is TGTGCCAGTAGTATCTCCGACAGGGTCTCGGCAGATACGCAGTATTTT. Protein: CASSISDRVSADTQYF. V and J are TRBV19 and TRBJ2-3; 7 positions agree with TRBD1. This CDR3 is 16 amino acids long. From germline, CDR1 is LNHDA and CDR2 SQIVND (reference sequence). Germline trimming cut 3 bases from V and 4 bases from J; bases unmatched to any gene: 10. The whole variable domain, remainder taken from reference TRBV19 and TRBJ2-3, is DGGITQSPKYLFRKEGQNVTLSCEQNLNHDAMYWYRQDPGQGLRLIYYSQIVNDFQKGDIAEGYSVSREKKESFPLTVTSAQKNPTAFYLCASSISDRVSADTQYFGPGTRLTVL.

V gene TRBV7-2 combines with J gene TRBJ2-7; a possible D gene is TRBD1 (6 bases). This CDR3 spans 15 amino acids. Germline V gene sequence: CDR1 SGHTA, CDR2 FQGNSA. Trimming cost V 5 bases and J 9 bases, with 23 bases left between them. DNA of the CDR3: TGTGCCAGCAGCCTGGGGCAGGGGCTGAGATTGGGGCAGTACTTC. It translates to CASSLGQGLRLGQYF.

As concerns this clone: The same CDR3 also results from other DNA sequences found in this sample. CDR3 amino acids: CASRAGNTEAFF. CDR3 DNA sequence: TGTGCCAGCAGGGCAGGGAACACTGAAGCTTTCTTT. V and J are TRBV6-5 and TRBJ1-1; the D is unclear. This CDR3 has 12 amino acids. Germline-derived CDR1 and CDR2 are MNHEY and SVGAGI. V lost 6 bases, J lost 1 base, and 6 bases lay in between.

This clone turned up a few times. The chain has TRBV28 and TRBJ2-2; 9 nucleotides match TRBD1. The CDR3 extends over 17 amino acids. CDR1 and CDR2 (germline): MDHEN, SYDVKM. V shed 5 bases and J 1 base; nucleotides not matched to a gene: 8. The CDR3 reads CASSPRRDRVNTGELFF. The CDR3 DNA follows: TGTGCCAGCAGTCCTAGACGGGACAGGGTGAACACCGGGGAGCTGTTTTTT.

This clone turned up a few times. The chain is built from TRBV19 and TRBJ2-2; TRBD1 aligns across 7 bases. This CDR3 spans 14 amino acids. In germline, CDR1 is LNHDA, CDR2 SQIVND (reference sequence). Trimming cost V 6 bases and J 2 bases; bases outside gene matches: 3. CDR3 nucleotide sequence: TGTGCCAGTAGGGGACAGCGAAACACCGGGGAGCTGTTTTTT. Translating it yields CASRGQRNTGELFF.

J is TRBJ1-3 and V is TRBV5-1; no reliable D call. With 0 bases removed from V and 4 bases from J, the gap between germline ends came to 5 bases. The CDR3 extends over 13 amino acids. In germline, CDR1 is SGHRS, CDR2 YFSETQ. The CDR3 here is CASSLDLGNTIYF. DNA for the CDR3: TGCGCCAGCAGCTTGGATCTGGGAAACACCATATATTTT.

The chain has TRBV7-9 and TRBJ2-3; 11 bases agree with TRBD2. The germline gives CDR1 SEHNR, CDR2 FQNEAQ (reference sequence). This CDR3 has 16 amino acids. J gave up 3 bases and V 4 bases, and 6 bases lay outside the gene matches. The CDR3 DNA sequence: TGTGCCAGCAGCTGGCTAGCGGGGGGCGGGACAGATACGCAGTATTTT. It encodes CASSWLAGGGTDTQYF.

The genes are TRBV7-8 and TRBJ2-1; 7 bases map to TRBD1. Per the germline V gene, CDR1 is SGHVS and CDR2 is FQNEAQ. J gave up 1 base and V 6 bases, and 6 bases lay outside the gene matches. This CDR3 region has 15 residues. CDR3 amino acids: CASSYRDSSYNEQFF. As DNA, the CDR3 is TGTGCCAGCAGTTACCGGGACAGTTCCTACAATGAGCAGTTCTTC. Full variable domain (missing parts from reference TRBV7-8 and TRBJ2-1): GAGVSQSPRYKVAKRGQDVALRCDPISGHVSLFWYQQALGQGPEFLTYFQNEAQLDKSGLPSDRFFAERPEGSVSTLKIQRTQQEDSAVYLCASSYRDSSYNEQFFGPGTRLTVL.

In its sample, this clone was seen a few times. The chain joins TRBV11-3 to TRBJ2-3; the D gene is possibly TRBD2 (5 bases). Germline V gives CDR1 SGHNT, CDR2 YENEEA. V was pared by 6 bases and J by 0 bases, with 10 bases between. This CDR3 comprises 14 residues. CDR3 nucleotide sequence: TGTGCCAGCAGAATGGAGCGGAGCACAGATACGCAGTATTTT. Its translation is CASRMERSTDTQYF.

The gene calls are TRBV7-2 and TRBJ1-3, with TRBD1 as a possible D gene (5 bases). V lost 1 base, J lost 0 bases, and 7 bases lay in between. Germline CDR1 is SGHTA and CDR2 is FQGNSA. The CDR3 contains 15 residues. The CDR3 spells CASSLVTGSGNTIYF. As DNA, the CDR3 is TGTGCCAGCAGCTTAGTAACAGGCTCTGGAAACACCATATATTTT.

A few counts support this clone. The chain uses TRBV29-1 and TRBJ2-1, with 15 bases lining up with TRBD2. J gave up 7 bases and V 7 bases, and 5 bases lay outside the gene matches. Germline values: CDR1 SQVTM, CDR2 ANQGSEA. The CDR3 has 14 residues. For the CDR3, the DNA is TGCAGCGCCGGACTAGCGGGGGGGCGAAATGAGCAGTTCTTC. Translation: CSAGLAGGRNEQFF.

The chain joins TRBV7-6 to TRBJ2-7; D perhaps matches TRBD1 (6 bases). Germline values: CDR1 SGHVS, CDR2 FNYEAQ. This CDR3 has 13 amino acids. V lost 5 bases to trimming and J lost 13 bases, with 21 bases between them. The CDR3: CASSPTTGMGDYF. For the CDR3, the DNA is TGTGCCAGCAGCCCGACTACAGGGATGGGGGACTACTTC.

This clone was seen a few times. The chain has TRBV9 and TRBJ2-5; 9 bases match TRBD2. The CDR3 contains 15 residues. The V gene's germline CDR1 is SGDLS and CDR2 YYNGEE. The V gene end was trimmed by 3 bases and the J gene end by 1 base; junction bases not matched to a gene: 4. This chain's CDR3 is CASSGAGGPQETQYF. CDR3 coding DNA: TGTGCCAGCAGCGGGGCGGGGGGGCCCCAAGAGACCCAGTACTTC. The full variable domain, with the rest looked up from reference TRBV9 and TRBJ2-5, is DSGVTQTPKHLITATGQRVTLRCSPRSGDLSVYWYQQSLDQGLQFLIQYYNGEERAKGNILERFSAQQFPDLHSELNLSSLELGDSALYFCASSGAGGPQETQYFGPGTRLLVL.

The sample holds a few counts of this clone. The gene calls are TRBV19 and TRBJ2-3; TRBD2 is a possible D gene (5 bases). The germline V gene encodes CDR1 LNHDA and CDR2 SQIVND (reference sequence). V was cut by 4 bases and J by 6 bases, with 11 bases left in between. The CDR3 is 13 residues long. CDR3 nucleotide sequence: TGTGCCAGTAGTAGAGGGCGGCGGGATACGCAGTATTTT. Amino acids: CASSRGRRDTQYF.

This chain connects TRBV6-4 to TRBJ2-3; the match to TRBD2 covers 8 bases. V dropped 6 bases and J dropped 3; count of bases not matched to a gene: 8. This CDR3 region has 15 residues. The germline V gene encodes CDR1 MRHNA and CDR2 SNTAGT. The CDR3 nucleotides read TGTGCCAGCAGCGCTGGGACTAGAGAGACAGATACGCAGTATTTT. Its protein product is CASSAGTRETDTQYF.

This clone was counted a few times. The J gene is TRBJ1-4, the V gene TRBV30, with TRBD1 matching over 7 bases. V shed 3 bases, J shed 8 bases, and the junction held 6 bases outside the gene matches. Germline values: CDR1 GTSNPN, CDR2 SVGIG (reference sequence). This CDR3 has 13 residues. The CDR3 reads CAWRRGGGEKLFF. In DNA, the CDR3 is TGTGCCTGGAGAAGAGGGGGCGGCGAAAAACTGTTTTTT.

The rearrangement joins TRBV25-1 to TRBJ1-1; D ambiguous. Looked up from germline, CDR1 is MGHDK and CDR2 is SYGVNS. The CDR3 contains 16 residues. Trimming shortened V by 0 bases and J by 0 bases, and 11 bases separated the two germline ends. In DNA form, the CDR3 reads TGTGCCAGCAGTGAATATGGCATCCCCATGAACACTGAAGCTTTCTTT. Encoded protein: CASSEYGIPMNTEAFF.

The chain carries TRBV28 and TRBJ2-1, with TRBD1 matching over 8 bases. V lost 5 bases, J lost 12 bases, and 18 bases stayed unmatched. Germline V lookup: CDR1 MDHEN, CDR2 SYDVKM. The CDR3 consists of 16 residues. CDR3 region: CASSTQPGQVTLGQFF. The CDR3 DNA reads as TGTGCCAGCAGTACCCAACCGGGACAGGTAACTCTCGGGCAGTTCTTC.

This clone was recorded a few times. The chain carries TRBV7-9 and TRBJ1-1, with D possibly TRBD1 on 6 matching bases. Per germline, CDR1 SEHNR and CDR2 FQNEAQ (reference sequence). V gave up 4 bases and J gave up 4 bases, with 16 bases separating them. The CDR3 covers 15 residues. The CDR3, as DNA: TGTGCCAGCAGCTCATCACAGGGCGGGAGCACTGAAGCTTTCTTT. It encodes CASSSSQGGSTEAFF. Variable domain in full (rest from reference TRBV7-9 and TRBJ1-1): DTGVSQNPRHKITKRGQNVTFRCDPISEHNRLYWYRQTLGQGPEFLTYFQNEAQLEKSRLLSDRFSAERPKGSFSTLEIQRTEQGDSAMYLCASSSSQGGSTEAFFGQGTRLTVV.

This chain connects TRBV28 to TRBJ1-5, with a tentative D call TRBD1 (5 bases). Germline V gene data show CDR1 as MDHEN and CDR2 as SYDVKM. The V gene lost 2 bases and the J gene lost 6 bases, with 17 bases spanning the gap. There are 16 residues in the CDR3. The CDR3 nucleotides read TGTGCCAGCAGTTTAGTCTCCGGCAGGAGGGGTCAGCCCCAGCATTTT. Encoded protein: CASSLVSGRRGQPQHF.

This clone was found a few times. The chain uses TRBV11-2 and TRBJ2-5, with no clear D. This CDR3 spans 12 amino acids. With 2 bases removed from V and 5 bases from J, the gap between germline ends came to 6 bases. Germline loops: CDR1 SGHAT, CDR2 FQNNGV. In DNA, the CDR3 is TGTGCCAGCAGCTTATCGCGGGAGACCCAGTACTTC. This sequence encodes CASSLSRETQYF.

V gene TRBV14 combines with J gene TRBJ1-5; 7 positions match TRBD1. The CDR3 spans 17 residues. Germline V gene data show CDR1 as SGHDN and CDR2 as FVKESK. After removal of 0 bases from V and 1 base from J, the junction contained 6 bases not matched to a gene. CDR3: CASSQEDRVKSNQPQHF. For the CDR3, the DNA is TGTGCCAGCAGCCAAGAAGACAGGGTGAAGAGCAATCAGCCCCAGCATTTT.

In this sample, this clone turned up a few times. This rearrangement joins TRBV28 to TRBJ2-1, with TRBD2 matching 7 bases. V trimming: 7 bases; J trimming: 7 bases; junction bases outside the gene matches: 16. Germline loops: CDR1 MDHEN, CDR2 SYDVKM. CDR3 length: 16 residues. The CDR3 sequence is CASTTFGGRALNEQFF. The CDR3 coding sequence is TGTGCCAGCACCACGTTCGGGGGGAGGGCCTTAAATGAGCAGTTCTTC.

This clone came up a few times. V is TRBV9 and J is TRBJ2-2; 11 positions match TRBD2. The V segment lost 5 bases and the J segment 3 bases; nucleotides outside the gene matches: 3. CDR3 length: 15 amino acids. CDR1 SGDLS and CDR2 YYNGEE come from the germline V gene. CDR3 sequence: CASRLAGDHTGELFF. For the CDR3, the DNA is TGTGCCAGCAGACTAGCGGGGGACCACACCGGGGAGCTGTTTTTT.

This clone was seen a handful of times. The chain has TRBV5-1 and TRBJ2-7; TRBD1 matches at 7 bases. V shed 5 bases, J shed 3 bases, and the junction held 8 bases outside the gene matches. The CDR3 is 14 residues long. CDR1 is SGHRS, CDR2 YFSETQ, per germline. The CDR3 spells CASRTRTGIYEQYF. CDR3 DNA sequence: TGCGCCAGCAGAACCCGGACAGGAATCTACGAGCAGTACTTC.

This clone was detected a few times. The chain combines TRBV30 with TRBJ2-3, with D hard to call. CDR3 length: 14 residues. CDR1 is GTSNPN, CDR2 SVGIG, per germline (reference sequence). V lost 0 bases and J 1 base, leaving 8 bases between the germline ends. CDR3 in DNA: TGTGCCTGGAGTGTACTTGCGGGCACAGATACGCAGTATTTT. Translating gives CAWSVLAGTDTQYF.

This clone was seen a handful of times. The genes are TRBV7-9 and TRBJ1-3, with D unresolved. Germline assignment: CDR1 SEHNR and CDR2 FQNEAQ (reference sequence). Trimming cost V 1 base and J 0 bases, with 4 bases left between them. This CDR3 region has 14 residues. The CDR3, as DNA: TGTGCCAGCAGCTTAGTGAGCTCTGGAAACACCATATATTTT. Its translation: CASSLVSSGNTIYF.